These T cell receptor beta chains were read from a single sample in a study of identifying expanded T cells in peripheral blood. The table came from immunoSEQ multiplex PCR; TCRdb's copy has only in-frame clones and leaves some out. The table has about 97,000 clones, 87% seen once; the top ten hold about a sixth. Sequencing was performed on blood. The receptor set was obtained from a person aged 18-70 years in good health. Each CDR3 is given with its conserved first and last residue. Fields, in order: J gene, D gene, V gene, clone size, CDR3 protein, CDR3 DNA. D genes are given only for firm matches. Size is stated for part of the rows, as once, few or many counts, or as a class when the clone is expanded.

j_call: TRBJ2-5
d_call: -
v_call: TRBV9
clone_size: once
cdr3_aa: CASSVGASARETQYF
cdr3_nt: TGTGCCAGCAGCGTAGGGGCTAGCGCAAGAGAGACCCAGTACTTC

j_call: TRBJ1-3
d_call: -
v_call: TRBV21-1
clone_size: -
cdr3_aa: CASSKVGVEGNTIYF
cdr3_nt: TGTGCCAGCAGCAAAGTGGGGGTAGAAGGAAACACCATATATTTT

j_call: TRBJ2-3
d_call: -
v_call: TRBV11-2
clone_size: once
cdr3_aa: CASSLDLALVADTQYF
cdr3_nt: TGTGCCAGCAGCTTAGACCTAGCGTTGGTGGCAGATACGCAGTATTTT

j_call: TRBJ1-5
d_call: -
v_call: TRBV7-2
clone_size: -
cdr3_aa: CASSPWTSSNQPQHF
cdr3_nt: TGTGCCAGCAGCCCCTGGACGAGCAGCAATCAGCCCCAGCATTTT

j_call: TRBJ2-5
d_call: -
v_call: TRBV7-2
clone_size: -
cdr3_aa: CASSMQETQYF
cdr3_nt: TGTGCCAGCAGCATGCAAGAGACCCAGTACTTC

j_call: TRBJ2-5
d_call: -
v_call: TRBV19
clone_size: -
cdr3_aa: CASSLWVQETQYF
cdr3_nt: TGTGCCAGTAGTCTCTGGGTTCAAGAGACCCAGTACTTC

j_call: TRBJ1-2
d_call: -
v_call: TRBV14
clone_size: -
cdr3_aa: CASSQGPRGLYGYTF
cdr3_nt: TGTGCCAGCAGCCAAGGTCCCCGGGGACTCTATGGCTACACCTTC

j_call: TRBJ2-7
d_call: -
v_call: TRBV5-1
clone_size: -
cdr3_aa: CASSFTSGLALYEQYF
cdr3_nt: TGCGCCAGCAGCTTCACCTCGGGGCTAGCCCTCTACGAGCAGTACTTC

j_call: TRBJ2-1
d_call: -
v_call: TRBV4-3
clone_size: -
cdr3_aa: CASSQDRVRTYNEQFF
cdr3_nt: TGCGCCAGCAGCCAAGATAGGGTCAGAACCTACAATGAGCAGTTCTTC

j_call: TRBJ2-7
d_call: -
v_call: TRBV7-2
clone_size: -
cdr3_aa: CASSIVDGSYEQYF
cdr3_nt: TGTGCCAGCAGTATAGTGGACGGGTCCTACGAGCAGTACTTC

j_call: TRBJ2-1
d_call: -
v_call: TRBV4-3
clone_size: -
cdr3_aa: CASSQAPGLREQFF
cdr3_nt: TGCGCCAGCAGCCAAGCCCCGGGACTTAGGGAGCAGTTCTTC

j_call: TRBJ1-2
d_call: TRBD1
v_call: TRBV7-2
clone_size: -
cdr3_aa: CASSLIRGTGLGIDYGYTF
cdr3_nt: TGTGCCAGCAGCCTAATACGAGGGACAGGGTTAGGGATTGACTATGGCTACACCTTC

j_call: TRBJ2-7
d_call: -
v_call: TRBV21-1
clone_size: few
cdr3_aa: CASSKQRGGAYDYEQYF
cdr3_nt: TGTGCCAGCAGCAAACAACGAGGGGGGGCTTATGACTACGAGCAGTACTTC

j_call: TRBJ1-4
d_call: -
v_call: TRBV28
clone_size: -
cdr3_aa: CASSSLNEKLFF
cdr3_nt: TGTGCCAGCAGTTCTCTCAATGAAAAACTGTTTTTT

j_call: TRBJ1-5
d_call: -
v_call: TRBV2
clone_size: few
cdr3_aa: CASMWGADQPQHF
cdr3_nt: TGTGCCAGCATGTGGGGGGCTGATCAGCCCCAGCATTTT

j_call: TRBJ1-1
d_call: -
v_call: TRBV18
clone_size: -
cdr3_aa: CASSPPRVGRFTEAFF
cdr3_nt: TGTGCCAGCTCACCACCGAGGGTGGGGAGGTTCACTGAAGCTTTCTTT

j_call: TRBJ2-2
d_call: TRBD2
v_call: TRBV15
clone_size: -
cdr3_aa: CATSEGLAGEKVTGELFF
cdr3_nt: TGTGCCACCAGCGAAGGGCTAGCGGGGGAAAAGGTTACCGGGGAGCTGTTTTTT

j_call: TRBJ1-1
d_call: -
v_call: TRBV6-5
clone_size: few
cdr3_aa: CASSYSADINTEAFF
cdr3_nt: TGTGCCAGCAGTTATTCCGCGGACATCAACACTGAAGCTTTCTTT

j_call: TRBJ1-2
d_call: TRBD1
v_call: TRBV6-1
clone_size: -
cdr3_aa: CASNPGGLYGYTF
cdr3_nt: TGTGCCAGCAATCCAGGGGGCCTCTATGGCTACACCTTC

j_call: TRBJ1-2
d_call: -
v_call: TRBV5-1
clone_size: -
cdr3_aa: CASSLVGTGPYGYTF
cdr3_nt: TGCGCCAGCAGCTTGGTCGGCACGGGACCCTATGGCTACACCTTC

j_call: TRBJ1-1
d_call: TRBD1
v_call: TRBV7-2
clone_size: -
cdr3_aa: CASSWDSMNTEAFF
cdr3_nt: TGTGCCAGCAGCTGGGACAGCATGAACACTGAAGCTTTCTTT

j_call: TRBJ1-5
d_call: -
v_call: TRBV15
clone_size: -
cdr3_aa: CATEPGQMSNQPQHF
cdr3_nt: TGTGCCACCGAACCCGGACAAATGAGCAATCAGCCCCAGCATTTT

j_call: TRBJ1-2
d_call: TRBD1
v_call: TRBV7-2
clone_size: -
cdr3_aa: CASSPGQENYGYTF
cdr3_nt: TGTGCCAGCAGCCCCGGACAGGAGAACTATGGCTACACCTTC

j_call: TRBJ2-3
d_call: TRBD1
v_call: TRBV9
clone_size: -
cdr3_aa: CASTDRRITDTQYF
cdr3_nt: TGTGCCAGCACGGACAGGAGGATTACAGATACGCAGTATTTT

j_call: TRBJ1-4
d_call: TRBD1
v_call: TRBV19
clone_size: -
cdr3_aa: CASGTGVRREKLFF
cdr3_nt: TGTGCCAGTGGGACAGGGGTACGGAGGGAAAAACTGTTTTTT

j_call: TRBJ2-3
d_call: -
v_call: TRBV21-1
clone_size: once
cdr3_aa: CASSKVYWWTSGGADTQYF
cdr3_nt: TGTGCCAGCAGCAAAGTATATTGGTGGACTAGCGGGGGGGCAGATACGCAGTATTTT

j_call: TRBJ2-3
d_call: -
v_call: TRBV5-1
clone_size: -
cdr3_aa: CASSLGGTDTQYF
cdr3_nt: TGCGCCAGCAGCTTAGGAGGCACAGATACGCAGTATTTT

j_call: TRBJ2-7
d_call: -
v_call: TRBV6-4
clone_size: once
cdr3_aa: CASSDGGPNPNEQYF
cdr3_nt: TGTGCCAGCAGTGACGGTGGGCCCAACCCCAACGAGCAGTACTTC

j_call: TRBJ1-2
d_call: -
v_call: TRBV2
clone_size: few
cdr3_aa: CASSEAGYYGYTF
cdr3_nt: TGTGCCAGCAGTGAGGCAGGCTACTATGGCTACACCTTC

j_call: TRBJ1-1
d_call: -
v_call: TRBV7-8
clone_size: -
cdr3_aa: CASSLFRGNTEAFF
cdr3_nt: TGTGCCAGCAGCTTATTCAGGGGGAACACTGAAGCTTTCTTT

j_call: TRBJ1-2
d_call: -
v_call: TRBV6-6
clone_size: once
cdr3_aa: CASSPPTLLYGYTF
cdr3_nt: TGTGCCAGCAGTCCCCCGACACTACTCTATGGCTACACCTTC

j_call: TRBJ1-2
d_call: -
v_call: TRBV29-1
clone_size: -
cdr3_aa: CSVEGYGYTF
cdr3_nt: TGCAGCGTAGAAGGGTATGGCTACACCTTC

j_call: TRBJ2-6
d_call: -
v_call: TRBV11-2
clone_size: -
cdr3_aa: CASSLRPSAYSGANVLTF
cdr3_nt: TGTGCCAGCAGCTTAAGGCCTAGCGCGTACTCTGGGGCCAACGTCCTGACTTTC

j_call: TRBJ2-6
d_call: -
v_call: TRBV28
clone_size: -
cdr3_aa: CASSLSGVSGANVLTF
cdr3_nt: TGTGCCAGCAGCCTAAGTGGAGTTTCTGGGGCCAACGTCCTGACTTTC

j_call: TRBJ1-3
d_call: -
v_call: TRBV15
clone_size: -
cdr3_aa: CATSREPGIGGNTIYF
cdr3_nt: TGTGCCACCAGCAGAGAACCGGGGATTGGGGGAAACACCATATATTTT

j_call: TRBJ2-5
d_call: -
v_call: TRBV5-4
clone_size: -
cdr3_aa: CASSLEDGETQYF
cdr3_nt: TGTGCCAGCAGCTTGGAGGACGGCGAGACCCAGTACTTC

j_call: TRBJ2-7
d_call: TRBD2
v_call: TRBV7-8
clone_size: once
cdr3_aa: CASSLTSGGGSYEQYF
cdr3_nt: TGTGCCAGCAGCCTCACTAGCGGGGGGGGCTCCTACGAGCAGTACTTC

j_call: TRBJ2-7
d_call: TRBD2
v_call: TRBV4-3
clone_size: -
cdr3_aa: CASSQTSGAYEQYF
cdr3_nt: TGCGCCAGCAGCCAGACTAGCGGGGCTTACGAGCAGTACTTC

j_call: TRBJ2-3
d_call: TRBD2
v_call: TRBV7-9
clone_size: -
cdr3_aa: CASSQDLAGGTDTQYF
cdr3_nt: TGTGCCAGCAGCCAAGATCTAGCGGGGGGGACAGATACGCAGTATTTT

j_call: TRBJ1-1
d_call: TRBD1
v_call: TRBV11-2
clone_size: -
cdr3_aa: CASSYLTGITEAFF
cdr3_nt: TGTGCCAGCAGCTACTTGACAGGGATTACTGAAGCTTTCTTT

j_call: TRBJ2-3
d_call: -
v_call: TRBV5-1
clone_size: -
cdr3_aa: CASSLGGTDTQYF
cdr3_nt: TGCGCCAGCAGCTTGGGCGGCACAGATACGCAGTATTTT

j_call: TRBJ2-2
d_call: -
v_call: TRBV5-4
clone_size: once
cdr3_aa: CAAGSGYTGELFF
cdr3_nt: TGTGCCGCCGGTAGCGGATACACCGGGGAGCTGTTTTTT

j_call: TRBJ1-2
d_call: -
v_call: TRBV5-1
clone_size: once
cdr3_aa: CASSLYQDSSGYGYTF
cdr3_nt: TGCGCCAGCAGCTTGTACCAGGACAGCTCTGGCTATGGCTACACCTTC

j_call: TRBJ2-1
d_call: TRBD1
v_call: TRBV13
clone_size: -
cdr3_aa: CASSTLDRGPYNEQFF
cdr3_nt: TGTGCCAGCAGCACTTTGGACAGGGGTCCCTACAATGAGCAGTTCTTC

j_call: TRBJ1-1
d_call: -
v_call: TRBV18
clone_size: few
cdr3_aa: CASSPPGDAEAFF
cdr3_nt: TGTGCCAGCTCACCACCCGGGGACGCTGAAGCTTTCTTT

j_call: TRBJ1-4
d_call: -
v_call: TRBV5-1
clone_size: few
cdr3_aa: CASSLGQLNEKLFF
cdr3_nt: TGCGCCAGCAGCTTGGGGCAGCTTAATGAAAAACTGTTTTTT

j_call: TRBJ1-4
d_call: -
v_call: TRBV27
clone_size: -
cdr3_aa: CASSPRGGFNEKLFF
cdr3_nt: TGTGCCAGCAGTCCCCGGGGGGGCTTTAATGAAAAACTGTTTTTT

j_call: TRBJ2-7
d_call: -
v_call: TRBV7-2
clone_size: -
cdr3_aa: CASSLVGYGVSPGEQYF
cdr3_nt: TGTGCCAGCAGCTTAGTGGGGTACGGGGTTTCACCGGGCGAGCAGTACTTC

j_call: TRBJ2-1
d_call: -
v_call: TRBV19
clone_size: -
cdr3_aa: CASTLGPYNEQFF
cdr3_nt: TGTGCCAGTACCCTTGGCCCCTACAATGAGCAGTTCTTC

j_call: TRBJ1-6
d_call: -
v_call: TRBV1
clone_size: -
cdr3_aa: CTSSQDHPGQGPSYNSPLHF
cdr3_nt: TGCACCAGCAGCCAAGATCACCCCGGACAGGGGCCCTCCTATAATTCACCCCTCCACTTT

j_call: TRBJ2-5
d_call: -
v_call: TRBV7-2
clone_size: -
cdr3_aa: CASSLVWQETQYF
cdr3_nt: TGTGCCAGCAGCTTAGTGTGGCAAGAGACCCAGTACTTC

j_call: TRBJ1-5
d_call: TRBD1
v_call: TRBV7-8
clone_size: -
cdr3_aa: CASSTGGQPQHF
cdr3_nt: TGTGCCAGCAGCACAGGGGGTCAGCCCCAGCATTTT

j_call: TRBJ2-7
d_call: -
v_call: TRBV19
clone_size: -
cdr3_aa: CASSMEGRALYF
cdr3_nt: TGTGCCAGTAGTATGGAGGGCAGAGCTCTGTACTTC